This TCR beta chain was identified in a study of blood T cell repertoires in COVID-19. As processed by the authors: Using reference gene primer amplification, nucleated cell counts were estimated. Method: immunoSEQ multiplex PCR; TCRdb's copy keeps in-frame clones and lacks some. V and J calls plus clone size are reproduced from that table; the DNA served to infer D and trimming. The data show 350,000 to 450,000 clones, with 86% seen just once and 7.1% held by the top ten. This CDR3 has 13 amino acids. The V gene's germline CDR1 is SGHDN and CDR2 FVKESK. The V end was cut by 4 bases, the J end by 5 bases, with 11 bases between.

The receptor comes from a woman aged 55 to 70 with COVID-19, enrolled during active disease. Sequenced sample: peripheral blood. This chain connects TRBV14 to TRBJ2-5; a possible D gene is TRBD1 (5 bases). In nucleotides, the CDR3 is TGTGCCAGCAGCCCCAGGGTTTGGGAGACCCAGTACTTC. This translates into CASSPRVWETQYF.